This TCR beta chain was found in a study of blood T cell repertoires in acute mononucleosis (dated by TCRdb to 2019 to 2021). Broadly, across the study: Acute-phase samples, which represented the primary response, were collected within 2 weeks of symptom onset. In the acute phase, YVL-BR-specific cells accounted for a mean of roughly 2% of blood CD8 T cells, and GLC-BM-specific cells for a mean of about 1%. The mean EBV load in blood was approximately 4 log10 genome copies per million B cells during acute infection, compared with roughly 2.5 at convalescence.

Interpreted using the paper, the time point label stands for: acute infectious mononucleosis, at clinical presentation within 2 weeks of symptom onset (visit 1). CD8 T cell responses to two immunodominant EBV epitopes, BRLF1 109 (YVL-BR) and BMLF1 280 (GLC-BM), were tracked in the study over primary infection. Primary EBV infection was taken to be indicated by a positive serum heterophile antibody test and EBV viral capsid antigen-specific IgM. Total CD8 T cells were first enriched from PBMCs by magnetic positive selection (MACS). A FACSAria III was used to sort live CD3+ CD8+ tetramer+ cells to over 95% purity. Cell sorting used a PE-conjugated tetramer carrying the BRLF1 109-117 peptide. After tetramer sorting, TCR repertoires of EBV epitope-specific CD8 T cells were deep-sequenced directly ex vivo at acute infection and at convalescence. Donors were a few people aged roughly 18 to 29 with clinical acute infectious mononucleosis and laboratory evidence of primary EBV infection. Heparinized peripheral blood was drawn at clinical presentation with mononucleosis symptoms and was drawn again about 6 months later. PBMCs were isolated by Ficoll-Paque density gradient centrifugation.

For TCR profiling, total RNA from at least 10,000 sorted tetramer+ CD8 T cells was reverse transcribed into cDNA. CDR3 regions were amplified by PCR with primers annealing to V and J regions, adding unique molecular identifiers to track templates. TCRalpha and TCRbeta chains were profiled using the immunoSEQ platform, including its sequencing and error-correction standards. The published analysis was carried out like this. Clonal copy numbers were corrected for sequencing and PCR errors, and CDR3s were defined according to IMGT conventions. Only productive rearrangements were analyzed, using immunoSEQ Analyzer versions 2.0 and 3.0, with gene-pairing frequencies processed further in Microsoft Excel. V-J pairings were visualized as Circos plots, and CDR3 motifs were found with MEME plus a custom motifSearch program. The OLGA algorithm was used to calculate the probability of generation of TCR sequences. Clonotypes seen at both visits were designated persistent, clonotypes seen only acutely were designated nonpersistent, and clonotypes seen only at convalescence were designated de novo. Any amino acid clonotype used by more than one donor was defined as a public TCR. TCRdb stores this immuneACCESS table with in-frame sequences only. Part of the clones is absent; in the studies checked, under half of the shortfall reflects unresolved V genes, and no reason is known for the rest. V and J calls and clone size are as listed in that table; D and trimming were resolved from the DNA. A total of some 2,200 clones appear in this sample, roughly 30% of them only once. Approximately 46% of the sample lies in the top ten.

What the authors observed across the whole study: In TCR repertoire selection for BRLF1 (YVL-BR), TCRalpha CDR3 motifs took on a dominant role, whereas TCRbeta played only a minimal one. Persistence into convalescence was observed for only around 9% of unique acute clonotypes, yet most of the response was made up by these persisting clonotypes, and the remaining acute clonotypes were seemingly replaced by new diverse de novo clonotypes. Only three donors were included in the cohort, so group averages were based on very few individuals. Because only a fraction of each donor's blood was analyzed, sampling error might partly account for the low clonotype overlap between the acute and convalescent samples.

A remark on this clone: Within one base of it there is no much larger clone, and no base qualities were kept.

Specimen: EBV YVL epitope tetramer+ CD8+ T cells sorted from PBMCs, collected during acute infectious mononucleosis. The cell subset or site label corresponds to: CD8 T cells binding a tetramer with EBV BRLF1 109-117 peptide (YVL-BR). The receptor was derived from a woman between 18 and 30 years old with infectious mononucleosis caused by EBV.

The CDR3 has the sequence CASRAGTGGTDTQYF. Here is the DNA: TGTGCCAGCAGGGCCGGGACAGGGGGCACAGATACGCAGTATTTT. This receptor chain uses TRBV7-8 and TRBJ2-3; TRBD1 aligns with 10 central bases. CDR1 and CDR2 (SGHVS, FQNEAQ) derive from the germline V gene. Here V drops 6 bases and J drops 1 base, and the junction holds 4 bases not matched to any gene. From its cysteine to its phenylalanine, the CDR3 spans 15 amino acids. Solely the CDR3 DNA is kept, with 45 bases framed from the first base. The reference TRBV7-8 and TRBJ2-3 proteins fill in what lies around the CDR3, so the full variable domain reads GAGVSQSPRYKVAKRGQDVALRCDPISGHVSLFWYQQALGQGPEFLTYFQNEAQLDKSGLPSDRFFAERPEGSVSTLKIQRTQQEDSAVYLCASRAGTGGTDTQYFGPGTRLTVL.